This TCR beta chain was observed in a study of T cells after yellow fever vaccination. As for the study in general: Each low-cell-number fraction was prepared by means of SMART-Seq v4 Ultra Low Input. Findings and caveats of the study: Weaker, the secondary response had a peak occurring faster, on day 5 versus 15.

Comment on this clonotype: Its specificity is not known. Its ends do not fully match the called genes, so a read error is possible.

UMIs were added to TCR cDNA along with a universal primer site when it was made by 5'RACE template switching. TCRdb passed the 5' RACE reads through MiXCR, listing each CDR3 protein once. This repertoire shows about 630,000 distinct CDR3 sequences, around an eighth found once; its top ten account for 15%. Germline CDR1 and CDR2: SQVTM and ANQGSEA. CDR3 length: 12 amino acids. The rearrangement joins TRBV29-1 to TRBJ1-3; no reliable D call. The sample here was PBMCs, taken on the day of the yellow fever booster vaccination. This receptor was identified in a man aged 25-45 years who received the YFV17D yellow fever vaccine. The CDR3, as DNA: TGCAGCGTGGAAGTAACTGGAAACACCATATATTTT. Translating it yields CSVEVTGNTIYF.